Sequencing of this T cell receptor (beta chain) was carried out in a study of T-cell reconstitution after alpha-beta-depleted transplantation in children (dated by TCRdb to about 2016). In the study overall: Using TCR repertoire profiling, the study followed T-cell immune reconstitution in a quantitative way in children after TCRalphabeta/CD19-depleted allogeneic hematopoietic cell transplantation. Study-wide conclusions, independent of this receptor: Over subsequent months, a decline in hyperexpanded clone frequencies was noted, and after one year, T-cell counts and TCRbeta diversity were mostly ascribed to newly produced T cells. About two months after transplant, the apparently early recovery of alphabetaT-cell counts reportedly depended on just several hundred clones that had expanded rapidly and came from non-depleted graft cells. In some patients, high TCRbeta diversity at day 60 was attributed to recipient T cells and intrathymic progenitors that had survived conditioning.

Taken with the paper, the label for treatment or condition translates to: allogeneic hematopoietic cell transplantation with graft depleted of TCRalphabeta T cells and CD19 B cells. The children who served as transplant recipients had been given grafts of TCRalphabeta/CD19-depleted allogeneic hematopoietic cells. Receptor libraries were prepared by PCR. The listed sequencing device is Illumina HiSeq 2500. TCR libraries were prepared with molecular barcoding, using unique molecular identifiers to normalize TCRbeta repertoire quantification. TCRdb passed the public sequencing reads through fastp at Q25 and MiXCR, retaining productive beta sequences. Each CDR3 protein appears once, grouped with its most common genes and DNA. The sample yields about 350,000 distinct CDR3 sequences; around 15% were counted once. Around 43% of the sample rests with the top ten. There are many counts of this clonotype. The antigen it binds to is not known. Nothing much larger sits one base from this clone, and base qualities are not available.

CDR1 is given as MGHRA and CDR2 as YSYEKL, both from the germline V gene. Trimming takes 6 bases from V and 1 base from J, and the germline ends sit 13 bases apart. The CDR3 runs 15 amino acids, cysteine and phenylalanine included. Solely the CDR3 DNA is kept, with 45 bases framed from the first base. The chain links TRBV4-1 with TRBJ2-1, with a weak D call of TRBD2 (6 bases match). Sample: PBMCs, mostly from graft donor cells, taken 360 days after TCRalphabeta/CD19-depleted stem cell transplant. The TCR sequence derives from a male patient between 2 and 10 years old who had a stem cell transplant for acute lymphoblastic leukemia, so the T cells may come from the graft donor. The CDR3 protein sequence reads: CASRHDGRSYNEQFF. The sequenced DNA: TGCGCCAGCAGGCACGACGGGAGATCCTACAATGAGCAGTTCTTC.